Below are 5 T cell receptor beta chains sequenced from a single sample in a study of beta chain features in type 1 diabetes. All of the isolated RNA was reverse transcribed, so expressed TCRB transcripts were sequenced. Clones were read by immunoSEQ multiplex PCR, and TCRdb kept only the in-frame ones, dropping some. The table has some 150,000 clones, 7% to 10% seen once. Sequencing input: central memory CD4+ T cells from blood. These receptors were collected from a man aged 18 to 35 in good health.

This clone turned up a few times. The chain has TRBV5-1 and TRBJ2-2, with TRBD1 identical over 7 bases. The ends lost 4 bases at V and 0 bases at J; junction bases unmatched: 6. CDR3 length: 16 amino acids. Germline V CDR1 and CDR2: SGHRS, YFSETQ. CDR3 sequence reads: CASSPPTGTNTGELFF. For the CDR3, the DNA is TGCGCCAGCAGCCCCCCGACAGGGACGAACACCGGGGAGCTGTTTTTT. The complete variable domain, with remaining parts taken from reference TRBV5-1 and TRBJ2-2, reads KAGVTQTPRYLIKTRGQQVTLSCSPISGHRSVSWYQQTPGQGLQFLFEYFSETQRNKGNFPGRFSGRQFSNSRSEMNVSTLELGDSALYLCASSPPTGTNTGELFFGEGSRLTVL.

This clone was detected only a few times. CDR3 region: CASRGNRGRHEQFF. The CDR3 DNA follows: TGTGCCAGCAGGGGAAACAGGGGGCGCCATGAGCAGTTCTTC. The V and J genes are TRBV11-2 and TRBJ2-1; 9 nucleotides line up with TRBD1. Per germline, CDR1 SGHAT and CDR2 FQNNGV. This CDR3 is 14 amino acids long. The V gene end was trimmed by 6 bases and the J gene end by 8 bases; junction bases not matched to a gene: 8.

This clone was counted a few times. CDR3 protein: CASSLYRGQGYNSPLHF. In DNA, the CDR3 is TGTGCCAGCAGCTTATACAGGGGCCAAGGGTATAATTCACCCCTCCACTTT. The chain joins TRBV13 to TRBJ1-6, with 7 bases identical to TRBD1. This CDR3 region has 17 residues. The trim removed 2 bases at V and 4 bases at J, leaving 8 bases unmatched. Looked up from germline, CDR1 is PRHDT and CDR2 is FYEKMQ (reference sequence).

The chain links TRBV6-6 to TRBJ1-2; D is undetermined. CDR1 and CDR2 (germline): MNHNY, SVGAGI (reference sequence). V was cut by 6 bases and J by 7 bases, with 18 bases left in between. The CDR3 is 14 amino acids. The CDR3 bases are TGTGCCAGCAGCCCAGGTGCGGGAGAGGGTGGCTACACCTTC. This sequence encodes CASSPGAGEGGYTF.

The chain is built from TRBV7-8 and TRBJ1-1, with 7 bases identical to TRBD1. CDR1 and CDR2 (germline): SGHVS, FQNEAQ. Trimming removed 6 bases from V and 1 base from J; junction bases left unmatched: 8. The CDR3 loop spans 15 amino acids. CDR3 coding DNA: TGTGCCAGCAGTCTTAGGGGGCGCGGGAACACTGAAGCTTTCTTT. Residues: CASSLRGRGNTEAFF.